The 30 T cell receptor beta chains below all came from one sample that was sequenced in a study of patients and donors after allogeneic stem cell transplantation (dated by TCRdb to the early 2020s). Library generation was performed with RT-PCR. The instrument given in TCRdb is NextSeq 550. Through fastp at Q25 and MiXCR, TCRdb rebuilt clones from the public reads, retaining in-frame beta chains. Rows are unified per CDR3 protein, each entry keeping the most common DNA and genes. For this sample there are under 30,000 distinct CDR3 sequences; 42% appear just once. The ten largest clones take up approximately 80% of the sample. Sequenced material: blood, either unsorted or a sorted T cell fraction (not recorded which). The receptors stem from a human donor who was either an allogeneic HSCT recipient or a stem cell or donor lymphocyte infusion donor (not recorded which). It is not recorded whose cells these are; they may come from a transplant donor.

CDR3 sequence reads: CASSLAVNTEAFF. Written as DNA, the CDR3 is TGTGCCAGCAGTTTAGCAGTGAACACTGAAGCTTTCTTT. This rearrangement joins TRBV12-3 or TRBV12-4 to TRBJ1-1; D is unresolved. This CDR3 comprises 13 residues. Trimming stripped 0 bases from V and 0 bases from J, with 2 bases between.

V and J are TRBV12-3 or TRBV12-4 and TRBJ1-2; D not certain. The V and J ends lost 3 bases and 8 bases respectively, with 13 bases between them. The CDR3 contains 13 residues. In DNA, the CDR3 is TGTGCCAGCAGTTTTCAAGGGTCAAGCGGCTACACCTTC. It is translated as CASSFQGSSGYTF.

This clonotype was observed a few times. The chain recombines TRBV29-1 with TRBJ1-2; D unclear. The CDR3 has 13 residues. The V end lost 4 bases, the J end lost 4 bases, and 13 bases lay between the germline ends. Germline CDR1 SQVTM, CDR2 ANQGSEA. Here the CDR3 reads CSVAVRSFYGYTF. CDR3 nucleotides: TGCAGCGTTGCGGTTCGGTCCTTCTATGGCTACACCTTC.

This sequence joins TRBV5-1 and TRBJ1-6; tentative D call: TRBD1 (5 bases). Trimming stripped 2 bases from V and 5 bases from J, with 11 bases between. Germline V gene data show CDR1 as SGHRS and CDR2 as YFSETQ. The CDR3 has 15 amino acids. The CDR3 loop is CASSLSDRDNSPLHF. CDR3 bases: TGCGCCAGCAGCTTAAGCGACAGAGATAATTCACCCCTCCACTTT.

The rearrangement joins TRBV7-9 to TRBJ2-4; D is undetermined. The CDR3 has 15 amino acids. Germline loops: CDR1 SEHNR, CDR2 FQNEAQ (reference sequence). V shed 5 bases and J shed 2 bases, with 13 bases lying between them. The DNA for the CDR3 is TGTGCCAGCAGCCCTTCACAACGGACCAAAAACATTCAGTACTTC. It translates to CASSPSQRTKNIQYF.

The CDR3 bases are TGTGCCAGCAGCGCCGCCCCTCATTCACCCCTCCACTTT. Amino acid sequence: CASSAAPHSPLHF. V and J are TRBV28 and TRBJ1-6, with unresolved D. The V and J ends lost 6 bases and 8 bases respectively, with 11 bases between them. This CDR3 is 13 amino acids long. Germline CDR1 is MDHEN and CDR2 is SYDVKM.

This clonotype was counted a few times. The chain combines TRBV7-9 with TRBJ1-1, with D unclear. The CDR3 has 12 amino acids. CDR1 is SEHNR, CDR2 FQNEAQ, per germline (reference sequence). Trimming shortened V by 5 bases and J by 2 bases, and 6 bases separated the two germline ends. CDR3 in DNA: TGTGCCAGCAGCCTATATAACACTGAAGCTTTCTTT. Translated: CASSLYNTEAFF.

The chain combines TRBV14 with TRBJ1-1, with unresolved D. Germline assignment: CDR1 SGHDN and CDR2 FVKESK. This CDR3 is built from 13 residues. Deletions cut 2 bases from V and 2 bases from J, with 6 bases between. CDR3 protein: CASSQQSNTEAFF. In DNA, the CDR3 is TGTGCCAGCAGCCAACAGAGTAACACTGAAGCTTTCTTT.

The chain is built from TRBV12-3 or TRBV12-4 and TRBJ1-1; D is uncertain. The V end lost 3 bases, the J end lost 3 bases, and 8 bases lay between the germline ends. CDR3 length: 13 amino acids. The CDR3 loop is CASSLISYTEAFF. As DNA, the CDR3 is TGTGCCAGCAGTTTGATAAGTTACACTGAAGCTTTCTTT.

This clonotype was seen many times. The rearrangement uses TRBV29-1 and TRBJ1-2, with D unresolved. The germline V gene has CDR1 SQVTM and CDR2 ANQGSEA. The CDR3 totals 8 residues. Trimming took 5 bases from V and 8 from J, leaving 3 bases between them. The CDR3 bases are TGCAGCGTTAGCGGCTACACCTTC. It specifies CSVSGYTF.

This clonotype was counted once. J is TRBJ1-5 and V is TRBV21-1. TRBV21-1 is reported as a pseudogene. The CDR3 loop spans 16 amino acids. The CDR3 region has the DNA TGTGCCAGCAGCAAAGCAGACCTATATAGCAATCAGCCCCAGCATTTT. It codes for CASSKADLYSNQPQHF.

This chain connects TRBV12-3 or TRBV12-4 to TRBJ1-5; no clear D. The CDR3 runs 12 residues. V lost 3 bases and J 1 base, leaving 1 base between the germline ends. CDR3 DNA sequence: TGTGCCAGCAGTTTCAGCAATCAGCCCCAGCATTTT. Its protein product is CASSFSNQPQHF.

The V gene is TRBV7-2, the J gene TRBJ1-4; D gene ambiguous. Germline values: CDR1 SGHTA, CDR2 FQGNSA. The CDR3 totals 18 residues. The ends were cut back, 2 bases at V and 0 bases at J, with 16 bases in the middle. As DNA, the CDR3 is TGTGCCAGCAGCTTAAGCCTGTGGACGGCGCCAACTAATGAAAAACTGTTTTTT. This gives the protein CASSLSLWTAPTNEKLFF.

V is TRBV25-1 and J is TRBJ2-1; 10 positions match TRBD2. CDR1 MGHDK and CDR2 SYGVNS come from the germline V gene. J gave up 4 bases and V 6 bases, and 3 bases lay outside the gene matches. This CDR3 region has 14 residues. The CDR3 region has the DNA TGTGCCAGCAGGGCTAGCGGGGGATACAATGAGCAGTTCTTC. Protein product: CASRASGGYNEQFF.

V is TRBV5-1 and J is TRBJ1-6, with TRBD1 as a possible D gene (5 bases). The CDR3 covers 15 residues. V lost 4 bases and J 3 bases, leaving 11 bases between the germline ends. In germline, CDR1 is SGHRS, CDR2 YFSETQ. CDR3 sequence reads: CASSKGQDYNSPLHF. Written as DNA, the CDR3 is TGCGCCAGCAGCAAAGGACAAGACTATAATTCACCCCTCCACTTT.

DNA for the CDR3: TGTGCCAGCAGCGCAGCCGGGACACCTGTCTATGGCTACACCTTC. This codes for CASSAAGTPVYGYTF. This sequence joins TRBV4-2 and TRBJ1-2; D is perhaps TRBD1 (6 bases). This CDR3 has 15 residues. V gave up 5 bases and J gave up 4 bases, with 17 bases separating them. Germline V CDR1 and CDR2: LGHNA, YNFKEQ.

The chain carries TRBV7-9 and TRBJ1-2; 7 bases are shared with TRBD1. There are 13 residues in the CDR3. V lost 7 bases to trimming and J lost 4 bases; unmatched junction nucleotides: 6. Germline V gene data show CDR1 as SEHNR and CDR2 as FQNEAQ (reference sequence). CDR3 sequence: CASNPTGSYGYTF. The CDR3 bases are TGTGCCAGCAATCCGACAGGGTCCTATGGCTACACCTTC.

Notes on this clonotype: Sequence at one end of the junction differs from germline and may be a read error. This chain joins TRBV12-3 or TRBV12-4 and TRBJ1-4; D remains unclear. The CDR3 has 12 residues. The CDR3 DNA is TGTGCCAGCAGTTTAAGTAGGAGTTTTAAGATTTTT. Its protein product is CASSLSRSFKIF.

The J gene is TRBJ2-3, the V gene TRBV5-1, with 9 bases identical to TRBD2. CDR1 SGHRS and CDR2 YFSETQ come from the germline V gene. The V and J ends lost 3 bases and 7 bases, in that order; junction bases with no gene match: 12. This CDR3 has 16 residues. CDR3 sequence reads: CASSSSSSGGTNTQYF. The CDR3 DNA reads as TGCGCCAGCAGCTCCTCCTCCAGCGGGGGGACCAATACGCAGTATTTT.

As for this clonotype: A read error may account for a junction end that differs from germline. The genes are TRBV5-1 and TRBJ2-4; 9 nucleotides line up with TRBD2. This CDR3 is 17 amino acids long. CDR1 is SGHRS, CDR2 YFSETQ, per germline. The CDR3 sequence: CASSTTSGSLAKDIQYF. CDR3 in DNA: TGCGCCAGCAGCACGACTAGCGGTTCACTAGCCAAAGACATTCAGTACTTC.

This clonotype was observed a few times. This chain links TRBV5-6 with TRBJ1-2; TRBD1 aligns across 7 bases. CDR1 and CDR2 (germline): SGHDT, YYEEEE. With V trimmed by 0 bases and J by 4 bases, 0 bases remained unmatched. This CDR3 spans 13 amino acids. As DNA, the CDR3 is TGTGCCAGCAGCTTGGGGACAGGCTATGGCTACACCTTC. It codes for CASSLGTGYGYTF.

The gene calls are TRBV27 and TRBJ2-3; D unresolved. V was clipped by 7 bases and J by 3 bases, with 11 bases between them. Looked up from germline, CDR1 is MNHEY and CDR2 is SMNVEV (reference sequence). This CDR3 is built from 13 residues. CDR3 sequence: CASKGTRTDTQYF. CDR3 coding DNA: TGTGCCAGCAAGGGTACGAGGACAGATACGCAGTATTTT.

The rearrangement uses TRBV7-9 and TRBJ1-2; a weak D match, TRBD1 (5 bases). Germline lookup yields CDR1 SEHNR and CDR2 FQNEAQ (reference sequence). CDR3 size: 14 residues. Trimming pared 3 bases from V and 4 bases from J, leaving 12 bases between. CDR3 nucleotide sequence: TGTGCCAGCAGCTTCCCGGGACCAAGCTATGGCTACACCTTC. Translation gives CASSFPGPSYGYTF.

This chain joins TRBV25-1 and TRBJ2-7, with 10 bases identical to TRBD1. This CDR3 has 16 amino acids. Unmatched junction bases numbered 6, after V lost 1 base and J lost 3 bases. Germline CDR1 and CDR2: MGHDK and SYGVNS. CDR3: CASSEWGQGWDYEQYF. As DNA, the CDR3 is TGTGCCAGCAGTGAATGGGGACAGGGGTGGGACTACGAGCAGTACTTC.

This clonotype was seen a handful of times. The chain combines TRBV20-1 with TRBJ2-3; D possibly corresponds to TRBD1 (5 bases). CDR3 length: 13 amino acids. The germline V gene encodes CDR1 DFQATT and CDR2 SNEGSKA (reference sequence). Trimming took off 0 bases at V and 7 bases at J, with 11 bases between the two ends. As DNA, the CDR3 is TGCAGTGCTAGAGATACCGACAGATATACGCAGTATTTT. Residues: CSARDTDRYTQYF.

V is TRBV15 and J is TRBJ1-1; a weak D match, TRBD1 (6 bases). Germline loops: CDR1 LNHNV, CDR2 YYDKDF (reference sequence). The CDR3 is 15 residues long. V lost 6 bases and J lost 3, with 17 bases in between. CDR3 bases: TGTGCCACCAGTCTTCAAAGAGGGGGTTACACTGAAGCTTTCTTT. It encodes CATSLQRGGYTEAFF.

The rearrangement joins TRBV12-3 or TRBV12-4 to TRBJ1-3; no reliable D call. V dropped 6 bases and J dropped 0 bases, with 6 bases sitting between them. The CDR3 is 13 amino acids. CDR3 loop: CASRLVSGNTIYF. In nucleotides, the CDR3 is TGTGCCAGCAGGCTAGTCTCTGGAAACACCATATATTTT.

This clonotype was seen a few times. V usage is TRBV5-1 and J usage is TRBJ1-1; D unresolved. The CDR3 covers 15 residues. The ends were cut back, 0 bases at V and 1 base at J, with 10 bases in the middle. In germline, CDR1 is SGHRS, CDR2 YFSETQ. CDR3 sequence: CASSLAGTSNTEAFF. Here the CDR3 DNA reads TGCGCCAGCAGCTTGGCGGGCACTTCGAACACTGAAGCTTTCTTT.

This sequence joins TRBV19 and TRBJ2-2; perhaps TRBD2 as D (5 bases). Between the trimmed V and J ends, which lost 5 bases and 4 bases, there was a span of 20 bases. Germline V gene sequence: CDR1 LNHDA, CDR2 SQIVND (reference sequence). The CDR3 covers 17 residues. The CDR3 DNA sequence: TGTGCCAGTAGTTGGGAAGCGGATAGTACTTTCACCGGGGAGCTGTTTTTT. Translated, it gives CASSWEADSTFTGELFF. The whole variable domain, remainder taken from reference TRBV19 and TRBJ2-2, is DGGITQSPKYLFRKEGQNVTLSCEQNLNHDAMYWYRQDPGQGLRLIYYSQIVNDFQKGDIAEGYSVSREKKESFPLTVTSAQKNPTAFYLCASSWEADSTFTGELFFGEGSRLTVL.

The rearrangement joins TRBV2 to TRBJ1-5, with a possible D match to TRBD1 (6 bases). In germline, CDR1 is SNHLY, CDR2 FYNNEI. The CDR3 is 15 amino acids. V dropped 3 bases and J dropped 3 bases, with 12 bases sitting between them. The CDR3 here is CASSDTGKNNQPQHF. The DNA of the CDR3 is TGTGCCAGCAGTGATACAGGGAAGAACAATCAGCCCCAGCATTTT. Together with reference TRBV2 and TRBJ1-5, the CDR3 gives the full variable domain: EPEVTQTPSHQVTQMGQEVILRCVPISNHLYFYWYRQILGQKVEFLVSFYNNEISEKSEIFDDQFSVERPDGSNFTLKIRSTKLEDSAMYFCASSDTGKNNQPQHFGDGTRLSIL.